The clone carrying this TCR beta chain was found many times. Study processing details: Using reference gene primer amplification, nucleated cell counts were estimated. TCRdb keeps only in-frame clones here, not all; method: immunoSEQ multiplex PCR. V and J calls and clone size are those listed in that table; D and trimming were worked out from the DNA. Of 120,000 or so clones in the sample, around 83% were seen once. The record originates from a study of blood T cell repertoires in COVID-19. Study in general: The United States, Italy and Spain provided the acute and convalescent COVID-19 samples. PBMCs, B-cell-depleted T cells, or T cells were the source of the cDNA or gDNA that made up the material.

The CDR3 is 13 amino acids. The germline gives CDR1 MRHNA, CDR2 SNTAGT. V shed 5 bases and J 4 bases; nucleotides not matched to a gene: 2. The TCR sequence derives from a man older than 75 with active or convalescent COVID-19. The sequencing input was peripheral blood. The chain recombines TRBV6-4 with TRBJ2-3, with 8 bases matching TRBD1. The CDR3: CASSSGGPDTQYF. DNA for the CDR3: TGTGCCAGCAGTTCAGGGGGCCCAGATACGCAGTATTTT.